This TCR beta chain was sequenced during a study of siplizumab effects on memory and regulatory T cells. The assay was immunoSEQ multiplex PCR, and TCRdb's table has in-frame clones only and misses some. The table shows around 100,000 clones, with about 94% occurring only once. Germline assignment: CDR1 SQVTM and CDR2 ANQGSEA. The CDR3 loop spans 15 amino acids. With V trimmed by 1 base and J by 3 bases, 3 bases remained unmatched. Sequenced material: non-Treg CD4+ T cells sorted from blood. The TCR comes from a human donor in good health. This sequence joins TRBV29-1 and TRBJ2-5, with 12 bases lining up with TRBD1. The CDR3 protein is CSVEAGQGAEETQYF. The CDR3 DNA reads TGCAGCGTTGAAGCGGGACAGGGGGCCGAAGAGACCCAGTACTTC.